The source of this T cell receptor beta chain is a study of cytomegalovirus exposure and HLA in healthy donors. Study summary: Both the 100 to 150 validation repertoires and the roughly 640 first-cohort repertoires used the same platform, as reported by a later analysis. Points from the study as a whole: In vitro assays verified that three CMV-associated chains recognized CMV antigens specifically.

Among the 110 or so subjects of the validation cohort, separate from the approximately 660-subject first cohort, were the donors. This CDR3 is built from 12 residues. Trimming pared 5 bases from V and 3 bases from J, leaving 8 bases between. Germline CDR1 KGHSH, CDR2 LQKENI. In regard to this clone: What it binds is not known.

Data came from immunoSEQ multiplex PCR; TCRdb stores just in-frame clones and leaves some out. The sample consists of tens of thousands of clones, nearly 96% of them appearing once. The sequencing sample was made of PBMCs. V gene TRBV18 combines with J gene TRBJ2-7; D not certain. The sequence derives from a woman aged 18-29 years in good health and CMV-seropositive. CDR3: CASSDIFYEQYF. Written as DNA, the CDR3 is TGTGCCAGCTCAGACATATTCTACGAGCAGTACTTC.